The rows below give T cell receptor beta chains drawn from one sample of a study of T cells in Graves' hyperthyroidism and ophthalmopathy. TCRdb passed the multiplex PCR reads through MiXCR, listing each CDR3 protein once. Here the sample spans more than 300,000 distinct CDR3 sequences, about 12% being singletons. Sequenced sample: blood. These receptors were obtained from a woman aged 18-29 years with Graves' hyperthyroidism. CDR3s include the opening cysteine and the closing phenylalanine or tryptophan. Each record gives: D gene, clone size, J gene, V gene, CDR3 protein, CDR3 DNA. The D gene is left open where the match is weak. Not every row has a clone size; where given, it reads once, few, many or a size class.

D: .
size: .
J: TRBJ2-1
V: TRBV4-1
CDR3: CASSHTVVDSYNEQFF
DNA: TGCGCCAGCAGCCATACCGTAGTGGACTCCTACAATGAGCAGTTCTTC

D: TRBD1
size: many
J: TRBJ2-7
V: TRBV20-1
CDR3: CSARSNRGLSIEQYF
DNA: TGCAGTGCTAGATCCAACAGGGGGCTTTCGATCGAGCAGTACTTC

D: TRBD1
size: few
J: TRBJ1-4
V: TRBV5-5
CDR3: CASSSGTGWGTTNEKLFF
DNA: TGTGCCAGCAGCTCCGGGACAGGGTGGGGAACAACTAATGAAAAACTGTTTTTT

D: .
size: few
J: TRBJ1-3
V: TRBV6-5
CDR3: CASSYGGGAGNTIYF
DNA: TGTGCCAGCAGTTACGGCGGGGGCGCAGGAAACACCATATATTTT

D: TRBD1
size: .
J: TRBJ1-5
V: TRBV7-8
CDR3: CASSLGRTGGNQPQHF
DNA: TGTGCCAGCAGCTTAGGACGGACAGGGGGCAATCAGCCCCAGCATTTT

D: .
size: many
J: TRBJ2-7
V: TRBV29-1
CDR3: CSVTLTRNFYEQYF
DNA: TGCAGCGTTACCCTTACTAGGAACTTCTACGAGCAGTACTTC

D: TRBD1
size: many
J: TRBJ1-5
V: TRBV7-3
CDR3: CASSSNGTGRQPQHF
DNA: TGTGCCAGCAGCTCCAACGGGACAGGTCGGCAGCCCCAGCATTTT

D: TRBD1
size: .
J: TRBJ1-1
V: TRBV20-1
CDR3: CSAAWDRNTEAFF
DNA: TGCAGTGCTGCGTGGGACAGAAACACTGAAGCTTTCTTT

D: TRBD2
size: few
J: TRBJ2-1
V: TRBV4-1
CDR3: CASSTLAGEIPNEQFF
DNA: TGCGCCAGCAGCACACTAGCGGGAGAAATTCCCAATGAGCAGTTCTTC

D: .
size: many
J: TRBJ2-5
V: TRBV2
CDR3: CASRMRIQETQYF
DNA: TGTGCCAGCAGGATGCGAATTCAAGAGACCCAGTACTTC

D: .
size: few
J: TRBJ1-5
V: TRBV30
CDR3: CAWNRVGNQPQHF
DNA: TGTGCCTGGAACAGGGTTGGCAATCAGCCCCAGCATTTT

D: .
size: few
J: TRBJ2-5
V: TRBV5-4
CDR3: CASSSTGEVETQYF
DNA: TGTGCCAGCAGCTCAACAGGGGAGGTAGAGACCCAGTACTTC

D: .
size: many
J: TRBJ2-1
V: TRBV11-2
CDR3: CASSLDWGTWANEQFF
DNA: TGTGCCAGCAGCTTAGATTGGGGAACCTGGGCAAATGAGCAGTTCTTC

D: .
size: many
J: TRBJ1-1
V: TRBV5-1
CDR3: CASSPTNKGEAFF
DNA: TGCGCCAGCAGCCCGACCAATAAAGGGGAAGCTTTCTTT

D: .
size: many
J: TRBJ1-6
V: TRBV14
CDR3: CASSPMGGVNSPLHF
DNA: TGTGCCAGCAGCCCGATGGGGGGGGTTAATTCACCCCTCCACTTT

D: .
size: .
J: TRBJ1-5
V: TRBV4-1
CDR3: CASSPPVRDGANQPQHF
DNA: TGCGCCAGCAGCCCCCCGGTAAGGGACGGAGCCAATCAGCCCCAGCATTTT